Below, 7 T cell receptor beta chains from the same sample are listed, as sequenced in a study of blood T cells in healthy people across ages (dated by TCRdb to between 2014 and 2016). Receptor libraries were prepared by 5' RACE. The data were produced on an Illumina HiSeq 2500. The second PCR ran for roughly 7 to 11 cycles and used a J-beta primer mix along with a sample-barcoded 5' primer. TCRdb reworked the public reads: Q25 trimming with fastp, MiXCR clone assembly, productive beta chains retained. Each entry is one CDR3 protein sequence, shown with its most common DNA and genes. The sample table records 550,000 to 700,000 distinct CDR3 sequences; roughly a quarter of these occur just once. Clones ranked in the top ten supply around 20% of the sample. The sequenced material came from blood. These receptors originate from a woman aged 65 to 85 in good health.

The gene calls are TRBV3-1 and TRBJ1-5; no clear D gene. Germline-derived CDR1 and CDR2 are LGHDT and YNNKEL (reference sequence). There are 13 residues in the CDR3. V lost 1 base, J lost 6 bases, and 7 bases lay in between. Here the CDR3 DNA reads TGTGCCAGCAGCCAAGGGTTCGGTCAGCCCCAGCATTTT. As protein: CASSQGFGQPQHF.

This clonotype showed up just a few times. This sequence joins TRBV12-3 or TRBV12-4 and TRBJ2-5, with D unclear. The J call could be wrong; TRBJ2-1 is a better fit for the DNA end. This CDR3 region has 12 residues. Here the CDR3 reads CASSLGFTGQFF. CDR3 nucleotide sequence: TGTGCCAGCAGTCTGGGGTTTACTGGGCAGTTCTTC.

This chain links TRBV20-1 with TRBJ1-5; tentatively, D is TRBD1 (6 bases). Per germline, CDR1 DFQATT and CDR2 SNEGSKA (reference sequence). Trimming left V 3 bases short and J 2 bases short, with 17 bases between. This CDR3 is built from 16 residues. This chain's CDR3 is CSARIGTGAGNQPQHF. The DNA of the CDR3 is TGCAGTGCTAGGATAGGGACGGGGGCGGGCAATCAGCCCCAGCATTTT.

Notes on this clonotype: The junction shows a germline mismatch at one end, possibly a read error. The chain uses TRBV5-5 and TRBJ2-3; D might be TRBD2 (6 bases). This CDR3 has 15 residues. The germline V gene has CDR1 SGHKS and CDR2 YYEKEE (reference sequence). CDR3 sequence (DNA): TGTGCCAGCAGTTCCGAGCGGGTGGTCACAGATGCGCAGTATTTT. It encodes CASSSERVVTDAQYF.

The chain employs TRBV25-1 and TRBJ2-7; D is possibly TRBD2 (6 bases). V lost 2 bases, J lost 4 bases, and 18 bases lay in between. There are 16 residues in the CDR3. The germline V gene has CDR1 MGHDK and CDR2 SYGVNS. CDR3 sequence reads: CASSEGLPGGGYEQYF. The CDR3 DNA reads TGTGCCAGCAGTGAAGGTCTGCCGGGTGGAGGGTACGAGCAGTACTTC.

There are a few counts of this clonotype. V usage is TRBV20-1 and J usage is TRBJ1-2; the D gene is possibly TRBD1 (5 bases). The germline gives CDR1 DFQATT, CDR2 SNEGSKA (reference sequence). The CDR3 totals 12 residues. The V end was cut by 1 base, the J end by 6 bases, with 9 bases between. DNA of the CDR3: TGCAGTGCTAGAGGACAGCCCCATGGCTACACCTTC. Translation: CSARGQPHGYTF.

The chain combines TRBV29-1 with TRBJ2-5; 10 bases match TRBD2. Germline V gene data show CDR1 as SQVTM and CDR2 as ANQGSEA. The CDR3 is made up of 14 amino acids. With 6 bases clipped from V and 5 bases from J, the junction kept 9 bases outside the gene matches. The CDR3 sequence: CSVASGGAWETQYF. CDR3 sequence (DNA): TGCAGCGTCGCAAGCGGGGGGGCCTGGGAGACCCAGTACTTC.